The rows below give T cell receptor beta chains drawn from one sample of a study of T cell responses to AZD1222 COVID-19 vaccine. TCRdb's copy holds only in-frame clones and misses some; the assay was immunoSEQ multiplex PCR. The sample has over 75,000 clones, around 90% seen once; the top ten hold about 2.9%. The material was peripheral blood, obtained on day 0 of AZD1222 vaccination. These receptors were collected from an adult in good health. Each CDR3 is given with its conserved first and last residue. D genes are given only for firm matches. The size of a clone is reported for some rows only, either as once, few or many, or as a class for expanded clones.

d_call: TRBD2
j_call: TRBJ2-1
v_call: TRBV28
clone_size: -
cdr3_aa: CASIKAGLAGGFEQFF
cdr3_nt: TGTGCCAGCATCAAGGCGGGACTAGCGGGAGGGTTTGAGCAGTTCTTC

d_call: -
j_call: TRBJ1-3
v_call: TRBV19
clone_size: once
cdr3_aa: CASSIGGYSGNTIYF
cdr3_nt: TGTGCCAGTAGTATAGGAGGGTACTCTGGAAACACCATATATTTT

d_call: -
j_call: TRBJ2-7
v_call: TRBV5-1
clone_size: -
cdr3_aa: CASSLEGPSYEQYF
cdr3_nt: TGCGCCAGCAGCTTGGAAGGGCCATCCTACGAGCAGTACTTC

d_call: -
j_call: TRBJ1-1
v_call: TRBV12-3/TRBV12-4
clone_size: -
cdr3_aa: CAGMGGNTEAFF
cdr3_nt: TGTGCCGGAATGGGGGGGAACACTGAAGCTTTCTTT

d_call: TRBD1
j_call: TRBJ2-1
v_call: TRBV29-1
clone_size: -
cdr3_aa: CSGRTGSGNEQFF
cdr3_nt: TGCAGCGGCCGGACAGGGTCGGGTAATGAGCAGTTCTTC

d_call: TRBD1
j_call: TRBJ1-5
v_call: TRBV4-2
clone_size: -
cdr3_aa: CASSQDRTGVGQPQHF
cdr3_nt: TGTGCCAGCAGCCAAGATCGGACAGGGGTCGGGCAGCCCCAGCATTTT

d_call: TRBD2
j_call: TRBJ2-3
v_call: TRBV18
clone_size: once
cdr3_aa: CASSPSGTTTDTQYF
cdr3_nt: TGTGCCAGCTCACCCAGCGGGACTACGACAGATACGCAGTATTTT

d_call: -
j_call: TRBJ2-3
v_call: TRBV19
clone_size: few
cdr3_aa: CASSIGGGPTSWGLDTQYF
cdr3_nt: TGTGCCAGTAGTATAGGGGGAGGACCGACTAGTTGGGGTTTAGATACGCAGTATTTT

d_call: -
j_call: TRBJ2-2
v_call: TRBV5-1
clone_size: -
cdr3_aa: CASSLAPTNTGELFF
cdr3_nt: TGCGCCAGCAGCTTGGCCCCAACGAACACCGGGGAGCTGTTTTTT

d_call: TRBD1
j_call: TRBJ2-7
v_call: TRBV7-9
clone_size: -
cdr3_aa: CASSSTHRGPPEQYF
cdr3_nt: TGTGCCAGCAGCTCTACCCACAGGGGGCCACCTGAACAGTACTTC

d_call: TRBD1
j_call: TRBJ1-2
v_call: TRBV25-1
clone_size: -
cdr3_aa: CASSESQRMGQRYGYTF
cdr3_nt: TGTGCCAGCAGTGAATCCCAAAGGATGGGACAGCGCTATGGCTACACCTTC

d_call: -
j_call: TRBJ1-2
v_call: TRBV29-1
clone_size: -
cdr3_aa: CSVQSDSYGYTF
cdr3_nt: TGCAGCGTTCAATCGGACAGCTATGGCTACACCTTC

d_call: -
j_call: TRBJ1-2
v_call: TRBV7-3
clone_size: -
cdr3_aa: CASSQQGQAPGADGYTF
cdr3_nt: TGTGCCAGCAGCCAGCAGGGCCAGGCCCCCGGAGCAGATGGCTACACCTTC

d_call: -
j_call: TRBJ2-2
v_call: TRBV5-4
clone_size: -
cdr3_aa: CASSLGLDPGELFF
cdr3_nt: TGTGCCAGCAGCTTGGGTCTAGATCCCGGGGAGCTGTTTTTT

d_call: -
j_call: TRBJ2-1
v_call: TRBV7-8
clone_size: once
cdr3_aa: CASSPVGGSRRYNEQFF
cdr3_nt: TGTGCCAGCAGCCCCGTTGGGGGGAGCAGGAGATACAATGAGCAGTTCTTC

d_call: TRBD2
j_call: TRBJ2-1
v_call: TRBV5-5
clone_size: -
cdr3_aa: CASTPGGPNNEQFF
cdr3_nt: TGTGCCAGCACTCCGGGGGGGCCTAACAATGAGCAGTTCTTC

d_call: TRBD1
j_call: TRBJ2-1
v_call: TRBV7-6
clone_size: -
cdr3_aa: CASSSRGNEQFF
cdr3_nt: TGTGCCAGCAGCAGCAGGGGGAATGAGCAGTTCTTC

d_call: -
j_call: TRBJ2-2
v_call: TRBV7-8
clone_size: -
cdr3_aa: CASSWGGTGELFF
cdr3_nt: TGTGCCAGCAGCTGGGGTGGAACCGGGGAGCTGTTTTTT

d_call: -
j_call: TRBJ2-4
v_call: TRBV28
clone_size: -
cdr3_aa: CASSPGELAKNIQYF
cdr3_nt: TGTGCCAGCAGCCCGGGGGAGCTAGCCAAAAACATTCAGTACTTC

d_call: -
j_call: TRBJ2-7
v_call: TRBV11-3
clone_size: -
cdr3_aa: CASSLAEGEQYF
cdr3_nt: TGTGCCAGCAGCTTAGCCGAGGGAGAGCAGTACTTC

d_call: TRBD2
j_call: TRBJ2-7
v_call: TRBV28
clone_size: -
cdr3_aa: CASSLLSGRDSEQYF
cdr3_nt: TGTGCCAGCAGTCTTTTGAGCGGGAGGGACAGCGAGCAGTACTTC

d_call: -
j_call: TRBJ2-1
v_call: TRBV19
clone_size: -
cdr3_aa: CASSLGTPSGNEQFF
cdr3_nt: TGTGCCAGTAGTCTCGGGACTCCCAGTGGCAATGAGCAGTTCTTC

d_call: -
j_call: TRBJ2-6
v_call: TRBV28
clone_size: -
cdr3_aa: CASSAGRAGANVLTF
cdr3_nt: TGTGCCAGCAGTGCGGGAAGGGCTGGGGCCAACGTCCTGACTTTC

d_call: TRBD1
j_call: TRBJ2-7
v_call: TRBV7-7
clone_size: -
cdr3_aa: CASSPGTGAPYEQYF
cdr3_nt: TGTGCTAGCAGCCCCGGGACAGGGGCGCCCTACGAGCAGTACTTC

d_call: TRBD1
j_call: TRBJ2-7
v_call: TRBV7-8
clone_size: -
cdr3_aa: CASSPQLVTGGSYEQYF
cdr3_nt: TGTGCCAGCAGCCCCCAGCTTGTGACAGGGGGCTCGTACGAGCAGTACTTC

d_call: -
j_call: TRBJ1-5
v_call: TRBV11-2
clone_size: -
cdr3_aa: CASSSQGPGEPQHF
cdr3_nt: TGTGCCAGCAGCTCGCAAGGGCCTGGGGAGCCCCAGCATTTT

d_call: -
j_call: TRBJ1-6
v_call: TRBV27
clone_size: medium-sized
cdr3_aa: CASSYTDNSPLHF
cdr3_nt: TGTGCCAGCAGTTATACAGATAATTCACCCCTCCACTTT

d_call: TRBD1
j_call: TRBJ1-6
v_call: TRBV7-9
clone_size: -
cdr3_aa: CASSSGTGGSPLHF
cdr3_nt: TGTGCCAGCAGCTCCGGGACAGGGGGGTCACCCCTCCACTTT

d_call: -
j_call: TRBJ2-7
v_call: TRBV27
clone_size: -
cdr3_aa: CASSLGPEQYF
cdr3_nt: TGTGCCAGCAGTTTAGGACCGGAGCAGTACTTC

d_call: TRBD1
j_call: TRBJ1-2
v_call: TRBV7-2
clone_size: -
cdr3_aa: CASSFNRGRGGYTF
cdr3_nt: TGTGCCAGCAGCTTTAACAGGGGGCGCGGTGGCTACACCTTC

d_call: -
j_call: TRBJ1-1
v_call: TRBV5-1
clone_size: -
cdr3_aa: CASSLMRDSTEAFF
cdr3_nt: TGCGCCAGCAGCTTGATGCGTGACAGCACTGAAGCTTTCTTT

d_call: -
j_call: TRBJ2-3
v_call: TRBV5-1
clone_size: -
cdr3_aa: CASNLNTDTQYF
cdr3_nt: TGCGCCAGCAACCTCAACACAGATACGCAGTATTTT

d_call: -
j_call: TRBJ1-3
v_call: TRBV29-1
clone_size: -
cdr3_aa: CSAGWGSGNTIYF
cdr3_nt: TGCAGCGCCGGTTGGGGGTCTGGAAACACCATATATTTT

d_call: -
j_call: TRBJ2-7
v_call: TRBV27
clone_size: -
cdr3_aa: CASRRDIGPYEQYF
cdr3_nt: TGTGCCAGCAGGAGGGATATAGGTCCCTACGAGCAGTACTTC

d_call: TRBD1
j_call: TRBJ2-1
v_call: TRBV9
clone_size: -
cdr3_aa: CASSVVAGGYNEQFF
cdr3_nt: TGTGCCAGCAGCGTAGTTGCAGGGGGCTACAATGAGCAGTTCTTC

d_call: TRBD2
j_call: TRBJ2-5
v_call: TRBV11-2
clone_size: once
cdr3_aa: CASSDWGLQETQYF
cdr3_nt: TGTGCCAGCAGCGACTGGGGACTACAAGAGACCCAGTACTTC

d_call: TRBD2
j_call: TRBJ2-1
v_call: TRBV10-1
clone_size: -
cdr3_aa: CASRDSGRHEQFF
cdr3_nt: TGCGCCAGCAGGGATAGCGGGAGACATGAGCAGTTCTTC

d_call: TRBD2
j_call: TRBJ2-3
v_call: TRBV5-1
clone_size: once
cdr3_aa: CASSQTSGGDTDTQYF
cdr3_nt: TGCGCCAGCAGCCAGACTAGCGGGGGAGACACAGATACGCAGTATTTT

d_call: -
j_call: TRBJ1-1
v_call: TRBV9
clone_size: -
cdr3_aa: CASSVWWNTEAFF
cdr3_nt: TGTGCCAGCAGCGTGTGGTGGAACACTGAAGCTTTCTTT

d_call: -
j_call: TRBJ2-5
v_call: TRBV5-1
clone_size: -
cdr3_aa: CASSLVGGFGETQYF
cdr3_nt: TGCGCCAGCAGCTTGGTGGGGGGCTTTGGAGAGACCCAGTACTTC

d_call: TRBD2
j_call: TRBJ2-7
v_call: TRBV7-9
clone_size: -
cdr3_aa: CASSPKGLARTYEQYF
cdr3_nt: TGTGCCAGCAGCCCAAAAGGACTAGCGAGGACCTACGAGCAGTACTTC

d_call: -
j_call: TRBJ2-5
v_call: TRBV3-1/TRBV3-2
clone_size: once
cdr3_aa: CASSQVRGKGETQYF
cdr3_nt: TGTGCCAGCAGCCAAGTGAGGGGTAAGGGGGAGACCCAGTACTTC